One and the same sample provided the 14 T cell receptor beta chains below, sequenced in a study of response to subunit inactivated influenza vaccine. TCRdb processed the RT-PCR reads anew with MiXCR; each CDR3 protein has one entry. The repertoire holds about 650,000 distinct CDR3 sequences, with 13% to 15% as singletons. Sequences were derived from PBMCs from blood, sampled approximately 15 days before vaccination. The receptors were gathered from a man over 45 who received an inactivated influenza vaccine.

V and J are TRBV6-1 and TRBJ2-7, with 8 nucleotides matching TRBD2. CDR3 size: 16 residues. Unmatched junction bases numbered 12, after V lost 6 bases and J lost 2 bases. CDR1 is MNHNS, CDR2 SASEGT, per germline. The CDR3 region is CASSRLTSGTTYEQYF. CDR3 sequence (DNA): TGTGCCAGCAGCCGACTAACTAGCGGCACTACCTACGAGCAGTACTTC.

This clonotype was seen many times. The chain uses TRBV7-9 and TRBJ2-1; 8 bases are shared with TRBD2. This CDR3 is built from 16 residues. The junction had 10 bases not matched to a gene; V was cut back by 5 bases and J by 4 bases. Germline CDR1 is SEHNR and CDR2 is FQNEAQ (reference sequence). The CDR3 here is CASSRLGAGGYNEQFF. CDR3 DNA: TGTGCCAGCAGCCGCCTCGGGGCGGGGGGTTACAATGAGCAGTTCTTC. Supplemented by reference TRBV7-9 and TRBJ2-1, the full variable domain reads DTGVSQNPRHKITKRGQNVTFRCDPISEHNRLYWYRQTLGQGPEFLTYFQNEAQLEKSRLLSDRFSAERPKGSFSTLEIQRTEQGDSAMYLCASSRLGAGGYNEQFFGPGTRLTVL.

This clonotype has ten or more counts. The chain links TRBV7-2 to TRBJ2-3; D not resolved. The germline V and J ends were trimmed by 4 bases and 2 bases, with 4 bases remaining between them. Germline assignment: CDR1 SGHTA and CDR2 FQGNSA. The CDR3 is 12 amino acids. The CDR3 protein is CASSYFTDTQYF. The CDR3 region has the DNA TGTGCCAGCAGCTATTTCACAGATACGCAGTATTTT.

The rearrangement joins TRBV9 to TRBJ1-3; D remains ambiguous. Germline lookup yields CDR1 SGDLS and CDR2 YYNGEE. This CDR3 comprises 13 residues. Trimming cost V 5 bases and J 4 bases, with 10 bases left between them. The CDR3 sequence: CASRAHSGNTIYF. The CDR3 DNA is TGTGCCAGCAGAGCCCACTCCGGAAACACCATATATTTT.

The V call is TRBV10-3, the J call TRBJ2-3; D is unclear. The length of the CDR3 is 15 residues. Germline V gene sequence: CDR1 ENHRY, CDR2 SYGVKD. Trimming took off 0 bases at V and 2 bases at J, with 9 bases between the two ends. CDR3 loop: CAISESPRNTDTQYF. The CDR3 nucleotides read TGTGCCATCAGTGAGTCGCCCAGAAACACAGATACGCAGTATTTT.

CDR3 DNA sequence: TGTGCCAGCAGCTATGGGGGGGCCAGGGGATTTTACAATGAGCAGTTCTTC. Residues: CASSYGGARGFYNEQFF. The rearrangement joins TRBV7-2 to TRBJ2-1; TRBD2 is a possible D gene (7 bases). V lost 4 bases to trimming and J lost 4 bases, with 20 bases between them. The CDR3 covers 17 residues. Germline CDR1 SGHTA, CDR2 FQGNSA.

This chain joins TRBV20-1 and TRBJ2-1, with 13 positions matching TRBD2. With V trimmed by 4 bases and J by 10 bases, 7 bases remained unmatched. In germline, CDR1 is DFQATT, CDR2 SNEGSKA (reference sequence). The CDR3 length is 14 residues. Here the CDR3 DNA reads TGCAGTGCTATAACTAGCGGGAGGGCCTCGGAGCAGTTCTTC. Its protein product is CSAITSGRASEQFF.

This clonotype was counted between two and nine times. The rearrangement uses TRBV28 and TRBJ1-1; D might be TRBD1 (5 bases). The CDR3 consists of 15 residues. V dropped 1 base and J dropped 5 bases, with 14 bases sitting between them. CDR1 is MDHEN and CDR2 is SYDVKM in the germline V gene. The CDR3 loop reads CASSLSLGGRTEAFF. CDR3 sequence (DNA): TGTGCCAGCAGTTTATCCCTGGGGGGAAGGACTGAAGCTTTCTTT.

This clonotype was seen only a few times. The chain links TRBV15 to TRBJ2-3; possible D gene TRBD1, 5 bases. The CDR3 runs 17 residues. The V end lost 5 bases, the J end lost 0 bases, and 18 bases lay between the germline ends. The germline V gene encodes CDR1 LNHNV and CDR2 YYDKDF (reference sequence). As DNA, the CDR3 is TGTGCCACCAGCCCACTCGACAGCCTTAGTAGCACAGATACGCAGTATTTT. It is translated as CATSPLDSLSSTDTQYF. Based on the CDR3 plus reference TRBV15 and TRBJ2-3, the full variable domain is DAMVIQNPRYQVTQFGKPVTLSCSQTLNHNVMYWYQQKSSQAPKLLFHYYDKDFNNEADTPDNFQSRRPNTSFCFLDIRSPGLGDTAMYLCATSPLDSLSSTDTQYFGPGTRLTVL.

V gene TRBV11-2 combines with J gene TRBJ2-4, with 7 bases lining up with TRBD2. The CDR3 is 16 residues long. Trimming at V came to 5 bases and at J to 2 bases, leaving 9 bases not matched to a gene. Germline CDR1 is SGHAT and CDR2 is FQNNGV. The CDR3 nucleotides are TGTGCCAGCAGCCGCCCGGACGGGGGGTCCAAAAACATTCAGTACTTC. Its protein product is CASSRPDGGSKNIQYF.

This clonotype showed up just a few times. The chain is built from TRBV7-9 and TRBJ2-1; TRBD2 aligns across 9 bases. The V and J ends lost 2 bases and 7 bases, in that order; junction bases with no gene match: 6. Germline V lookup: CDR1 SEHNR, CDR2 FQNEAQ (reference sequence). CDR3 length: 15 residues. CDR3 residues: CASSLQRGVRNEQFF. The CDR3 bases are TGTGCCAGCAGCTTACAGCGGGGGGTTAGAAATGAGCAGTTCTTC.

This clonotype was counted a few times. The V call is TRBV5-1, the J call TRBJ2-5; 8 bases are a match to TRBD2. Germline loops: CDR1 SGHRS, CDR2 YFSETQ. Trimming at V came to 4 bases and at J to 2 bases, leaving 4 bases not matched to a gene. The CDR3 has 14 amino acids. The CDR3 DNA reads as TGCGCCAGCAGCCAGCGGGGGTTACAAGAGACCCAGTACTTC. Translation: CASSQRGLQETQYF.

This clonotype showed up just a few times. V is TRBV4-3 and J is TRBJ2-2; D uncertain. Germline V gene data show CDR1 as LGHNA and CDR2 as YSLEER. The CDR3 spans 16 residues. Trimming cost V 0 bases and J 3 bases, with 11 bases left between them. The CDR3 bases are TGCGCCAGCAGCCAAGAGTTCCAGAAATACACCGGGGAGCTGTTTTTT. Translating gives CASSQEFQKYTGELFF.

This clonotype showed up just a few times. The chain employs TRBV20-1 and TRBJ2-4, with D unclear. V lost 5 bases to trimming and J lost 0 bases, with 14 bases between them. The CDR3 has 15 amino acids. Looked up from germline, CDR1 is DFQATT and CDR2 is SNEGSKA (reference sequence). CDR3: CSASWQSLAKNIQYF. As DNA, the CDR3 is TGCAGTGCTTCATGGCAGTCGCTAGCCAAAAACATTCAGTACTTC.